The rows below give T cell receptor beta chains drawn from one sample of a study of cytotoxic CD8 clonotypes in ibrutinib-treated CLL. The assay was immunoSEQ multiplex PCR, and TCRdb's table has in-frame clones only and misses some. Here the sample spans 150,000 or so clones, approximately 80% being singletons. The sequences come from PBMCs, collected after 24 months of ibrutinib treatment. The receptors were gathered from a human donor with chronic lymphocytic leukemia. CDR3s include the opening cysteine and the closing phenylalanine or tryptophan. The D gene is left open where the match is weak. Size tells how often a clone was seen (once, few, many) or the class of an expanded clone, and some rows leave it out.

CDR3	DNA	D	V	J	size
CAWSVTGEGTDTQYF	TGTGCCTGGAGTGTAACGGGGGAAGGCACAGATACGCAGTATTTT	.	TRBV30	TRBJ2-3	.
CASSGTGENIQYF	TGTGCCAGCAGTGGGACAGGGGAGAACATTCAGTACTTC	TRBD1	TRBV28	TRBJ2-4	many
CASSLAASGGETQYF	TGTGCCAGCAGCTTAGCGGCTAGCGGGGGGGAGACCCAGTACTTC	TRBD2	TRBV7-2	TRBJ2-5	.
CASSQGHGKYEQYF	TGCGCCAGCAGCCAAGGTCATGGCAAATACGAGCAGTACTTC	.	TRBV4-1	TRBJ2-7	.
CASSLLAGGSYEQYF	TGTGCCAGCAGTTTACTGGCGGGAGGCTCCTACGAGCAGTACTTC	TRBD2	TRBV28	TRBJ2-7	.
CASSHRAATDTQYF	TGCGCCAGCAGCCACCGGGCTGCCACAGATACGCAGTATTTT	.	TRBV5-1	TRBJ2-3	.
CASSRALGGETQYF	TGTGCCAGCAGCCGGGCCCTAGGAGGGGAGACCCAGTACTTC	.	TRBV11-2	TRBJ2-5	.
CASTPTSGRLRNEQFF	TGTGCCAGTACCCCGACTAGCGGGAGACTACGCAATGAGCAGTTCTTC	TRBD2	TRBV19	TRBJ2-1	once
CASSQYRGTEAFF	TGTGCCAGCAGTCAATACAGGGGCACTGAAGCTTTCTTT	TRBD1	TRBV27	TRBJ1-1	.
CASAQTGSSYEQYF	TGCGCCAGCGCCCAAACAGGGAGTAGCTACGAGCAGTACTTC	.	TRBV5-1	TRBJ2-7	.
CASSYGGNYGYTF	TGTGCCAGCAGTTACGGGGGGAACTATGGCTACACCTTC	.	TRBV6-5	TRBJ1-2	few
CASSLGVGNYGYTF	TGTGCCAGCAGCTTAGGGGTTGGTAACTATGGCTACACCTTC	.	TRBV7-3	TRBJ1-2	.
CASSPLWGQGETQYF	TGCGCCAGCAGCCCACTATGGGGGCAGGGAGAGACCCAGTACTTC	.	TRBV5-1	TRBJ2-5	.
CASSAFGWGEKLFF	TGTGCCAGCAGCGCTTTTGGATGGGGTGAAAAACTGTTTTTT	.	TRBV9	TRBJ1-4	once
CASSHDLAGGPVNEQFF	TGTGCCAGCAGCCATGATCTAGCGGGGGGGCCGGTCAATGAGCAGTTCTTC	TRBD2	TRBV28	TRBJ2-1	.
CASSSPQPQHF	TGTGCCAGCAGCTCCCCCCAGCCCCAGCATTTT	.	TRBV7-9	TRBJ1-5	.
CASSPRGLETQYF	TGTGCCAGCAGCCCCAGGGGGTTGGAGACCCAGTACTTC	TRBD1	TRBV7-3	TRBJ2-5	.
CASSEQGPPLDTQYF	TGTGCCAGCAGTGAACAGGGGCCCCCTTTAGATACGCAGTATTTT	.	TRBV2	TRBJ2-3	.
CATKAGLSNQPQHF	TGTGCCACCAAGGCAGGGCTTAGCAATCAGCCCCAGCATTTT	.	TRBV15	TRBJ1-5	.
CASSPQGYSYNEQFF	TGTGCCAGCAGCCCACAGGGGTACTCCTACAATGAGCAGTTCTTC	TRBD1	TRBV7-3	TRBJ2-1	.
CASGFDRYEQYF	TGTGCCAGCGGATTCGACCGGTACGAGCAGTACTTC	.	TRBV2	TRBJ2-7	.
CASSTRGDEQFF	TGTGCCAGCAGCACACGGGGGGATGAGCAGTTCTTC	TRBD2	TRBV2	TRBJ2-1	.
CASSPTGGVNPPQHF	TGTGCCAGCAGTCCCACGGGGGGAGTTAATCCCCCCCAGCATTTT	.	TRBV28	TRBJ1-5	.
CASSIGQTEKLFF	TGTGCCAGTAGTATCGGTCAGACAGAAAAACTGTTTTTT	.	TRBV19	TRBJ1-4	.
CASSGLAGEWGTQYF	TGTGCCAGCAGCGGCCTAGCGGGAGAATGGGGGACCCAGTACTTC	TRBD2	TRBV9	TRBJ2-5	.
CASSPGHRMGQPQHF	TGCGCCAGCAGCCCGGGACACCGAATGGGTCAGCCCCAGCATTTT	.	TRBV4-3	TRBJ1-5	once